These 20 T cell receptor beta chains came from one sample sequenced in a study of cytomegalovirus exposure and HLA in healthy donors. In the PCR, 60 Vbeta and 13 Jbeta primers were used. Profiled with immunoSEQ multiplex PCR; TCRdb holds only in-frame clones, not every one. This sample has approximately 150,000 clones, with roughly 80% found just once. The sequenced sample consisted of PBMCs. These receptors were collected from a man aged 18 to 29 in good health and CMV-seropositive.

This clone has only one observation. This chain links TRBV25-1 with TRBJ2-7; 7 bases fit TRBD2. V lost 0 bases, J lost 2 bases, and 7 bases stayed unmatched. CDR1 MGHDK and CDR2 SYGVNS come from the germline V gene. The CDR3 contains 16 residues. The CDR3 loop is CASSEYGAGVAYEQYF. In DNA, the CDR3 is TGTGCCAGCAGTGAATATGGGGCGGGAGTTGCCTACGAGCAGTACTTC.

This chain connects TRBV19 to TRBJ1-2, with a possible D match to TRBD1 (5 bases). The CDR3 consists of 13 residues. V was pared by 10 bases and J by 6 bases, with 18 bases between. CDR1 and CDR2 from the germline V gene are LNHDA and SQIVND (reference sequence). The CDR3 is CATYSRQYDGYTF. CDR3 in DNA: TGTGCCACTTACTCGCGACAGTATGATGGCTACACCTTC.

The gene calls are TRBV29-1 and TRBJ2-3, with 10 nucleotides matching TRBD2. Per germline, CDR1 SQVTM and CDR2 ANQGSEA. The CDR3 has 15 residues. Losses at the gene ends were 6 bases for V and 6 bases for J; bases not matched to a gene: 12. The DNA for the CDR3 is TGCAGCGTCTCACGGACAAGCGGGAGGGCGGATACGCAGTATTTT. This encodes CSVSRTSGRADTQYF.

J is TRBJ2-3 and V is TRBV28, with D tentatively TRBD1 (5 bases). The V end was cut by 2 bases, the J end by 1 base, with 13 bases between. The CDR3 has 16 residues. Germline assignment: CDR1 MDHEN and CDR2 SYDVKM. Here the CDR3 DNA reads TGTGCCAGCAGTTTAGATCCCCAGGGTGGCACAGATACGCAGTATTTT. It yields the protein CASSLDPQGGTDTQYF.

V gene TRBV6-5 combines with J gene TRBJ2-7; no clear D gene. The CDR3 spans 11 residues. Germline loops: CDR1 MNHEY, CDR2 SVGAGI. V lost 2 bases to trimming and J lost 5 bases, with 4 bases between them. The CDR3 region is CASSYSDEQYF. The CDR3 DNA reads TGTGCCAGCAGTTACAGCGACGAGCAGTACTTC.

The V call is TRBV6-5, the J call TRBJ2-7, with 11 bases lining up with TRBD2. Germline V CDR1 and CDR2: MNHEY, SVGAGI. This CDR3 spans 14 amino acids. V lost 4 bases and J lost 5; bases outside the gene matches: 4. CDR3 sequence: CASSSLAGADEQYF. In DNA, the CDR3 is TGTGCCAGCAGTTCACTAGCGGGAGCTGACGAGCAGTACTTC.

The chain couples TRBV27 to TRBJ1-1; D gene unclear. The V and J ends lost 6 bases and 0 bases respectively, with 14 bases between them. Looked up from germline, CDR1 is MNHEY and CDR2 is SMNVEV (reference sequence). There are 15 residues in the CDR3. The chain's CDR3 is CASSPEVIMNTEAFF. The CDR3 DNA reads as TGTGCCAGCAGCCCTGAGGTGATCATGAACACTGAAGCTTTCTTT.

The chain has TRBV30 and TRBJ1-5; D is unclear. Germline V lookup: CDR1 GTSNPN, CDR2 SVGIG (reference sequence). V shed 1 base and J shed 7 bases, with 20 bases lying between them. The CDR3 runs to 16 residues. The CDR3 coding sequence is TGTGCCTGGAGTGAAGGACTGCAGCAGAGAAGACAGCCCCAGCATTTT. It yields the protein CAWSEGLQQRRQPQHF.

CDR3 region: CATEGFTEAFF. The CDR3 nucleotides are TGTGCCACCGAGGGATTCACTGAAGCTTTCTTT. The chain recombines TRBV28 with TRBJ1-1, with unresolved D. The V end was cut by 10 bases, the J end by 4 bases, with 10 bases between. The CDR3 is 11 amino acids. Per germline, CDR1 MDHEN and CDR2 SYDVKM.

The chain links TRBV4-1 to TRBJ2-5; TRBD2 aligns across 12 bases. Trimming took 1 base from V and 2 from J; bases not matched to a gene: 5. The CDR3 extends over 17 amino acids. Germline loops: CDR1 MGHRA, CDR2 YSYEKL. The chain's CDR3 is CASSQVLAGGSQETQYF. Here the CDR3 DNA reads TGCGCCAGCAGCCAAGTTCTAGCGGGAGGGTCACAAGAGACCCAGTACTTC.

This chain links TRBV4-1 with TRBJ2-7, with D perhaps TRBD2 (6 bases). CDR3 length: 18 residues. Germline V gene data show CDR1 as MGHRA and CDR2 as YSYEKL. Trimming removed 1 base at V and 6 bases at J, with 25 bases between. The CDR3: CASSQGGVRGPMSSEQYF. In DNA, the CDR3 is TGCGCCAGCAGCCAAGGGGGGGTACGGGGACCGATGTCGAGCGAGCAGTACTTC.

The chain links TRBV5-6 to TRBJ2-5; 10 positions match TRBD1. V shed 3 bases and J 5 bases; nucleotides not matched to a gene: 16. The CDR3 spans 18 residues. The germline V gene encodes CDR1 SGHDT and CDR2 YYEEEE. CDR3 bases: TGTGCCAGCAGCTCAGTAACACCCGGGACAGGGGTCGGGGAGACCCAGTACTTC. This codes for CASSSVTPGTGVGETQYF.

The chain employs TRBV19 and TRBJ1-5; no clear D gene. The length of the CDR3 is 18 residues. The V end was cut by 1 base, the J end by 0 bases, with 16 bases between. Germline V lookup: CDR1 LNHDA, CDR2 SQIVND (reference sequence). In DNA, the CDR3 is TGTGCCAGTAGTATAGCTGCCTTTCAAACACATAGCAATCAGCCCCAGCATTTT. As protein: CASSIAAFQTHSNQPQHF.

In its sample, this clone was seen a few times. This sequence joins TRBV6-1 and TRBJ1-5; tentative D call: TRBD1 (5 bases). This CDR3 is 15 amino acids long. Germline-derived CDR1 and CDR2 are MNHNS and SASEGT. V lost 4 bases, J lost 5 bases, and 15 bases lay in between. CDR3 coding DNA: TGTGCCAGCAGTGCCAGAGGGAGGGACCATCAGCCCCAGCATTTT. Its translation is CASSARGRDHQPQHF.

The genes are TRBV28 and TRBJ2-1; 10 bases agree with TRBD2. CDR3 length: 18 amino acids. Trimming removed 7 bases from V and 7 bases from J; junction bases left unmatched: 19. Germline CDR1 and CDR2: MDHEN and SYDVKM. The chain's CDR3 is CASTLYVAKREGPNEQFF. The CDR3 DNA sequence: TGTGCCAGCACCCTTTACGTCGCAAAGCGGGAGGGCCCGAATGAGCAGTTCTTC.

This clone was counted a few times. V is TRBV5-6 and J is TRBJ2-7; TRBD2 aligns across 9 bases. From germline, CDR1 is SGHDT and CDR2 YYEEEE. The V and J ends lost 3 bases and 0 bases, in that order; junction bases with no gene match: 10. The CDR3 has 17 amino acids. CDR3 bases: TGTGCCAGCAGCTCTCGGTCCGGGACTAGCAGCTCCTACGAGCAGTACTTC. This gives the protein CASSSRSGTSSSYEQYF.

This clone has more than one count but fewer than ten. The J gene is TRBJ1-5, the V gene TRBV28; the match to TRBD1 covers 8 bases. The CDR3 runs 12 residues. Trimming took 2 bases from V and 13 from J; bases not matched to a gene: 4. Germline lookup yields CDR1 MDHEN and CDR2 SYDVKM. CDR3 sequence reads: CASSLRDRPQHF. For the CDR3, the DNA is TGTGCCAGCAGTTTACGGGACAGGCCGCAGCATTTT.

This chain joins TRBV6-1 and TRBJ2-5; D is unclear. This CDR3 contains 17 residues. The germline V gene has CDR1 MNHNS and CDR2 SASEGT. Trimming pared 2 bases from V and 3 bases from J, leaving 19 bases between. The CDR3 sequence: CASSEYWAYSGEETQYF. The CDR3 DNA sequence: TGTGCCAGCAGTGAATATTGGGCTTACTCTGGCGAAGAGACCCAGTACTTC.

This clone was seen more than once but under ten times. The V call is TRBV15, the J call TRBJ1-5; D remains ambiguous. This CDR3 has 18 residues. Germline CDR1 is LNHNV and CDR2 is YYDKDF (reference sequence). The germline V and J ends were trimmed by 0 bases and 0 bases, with 15 bases remaining between them. Written as DNA, the CDR3 is TGTGCCACCAGCAGAGATAGCGTAGCCCTCAATAGCAATCAGCCCCAGCATTTT. Its translation is CATSRDSVALNSNQPQHF.

The V call is TRBV4-2, the J call TRBJ2-3; 8 positions match TRBD2. With V trimmed by 1 base and J by 6 bases, 15 bases remained unmatched. The CDR3 totals 18 residues. The germline V gene has CDR1 LGHNA and CDR2 YNFKEQ. Here the CDR3 reads CASSQARGASGRSDTQYF. CDR3 nucleotides: TGTGCCAGCAGCCAAGCGCGGGGAGCTAGCGGGCGGTCGGATACGCAGTATTTT.